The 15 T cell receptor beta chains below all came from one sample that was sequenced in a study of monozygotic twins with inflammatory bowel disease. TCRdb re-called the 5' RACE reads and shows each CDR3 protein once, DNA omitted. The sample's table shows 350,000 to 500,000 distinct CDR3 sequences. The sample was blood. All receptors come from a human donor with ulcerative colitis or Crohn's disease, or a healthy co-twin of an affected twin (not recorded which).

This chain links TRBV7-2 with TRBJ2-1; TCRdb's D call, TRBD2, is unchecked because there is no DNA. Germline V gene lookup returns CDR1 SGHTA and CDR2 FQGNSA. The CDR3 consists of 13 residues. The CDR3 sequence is CASSPGTYNEQFF.

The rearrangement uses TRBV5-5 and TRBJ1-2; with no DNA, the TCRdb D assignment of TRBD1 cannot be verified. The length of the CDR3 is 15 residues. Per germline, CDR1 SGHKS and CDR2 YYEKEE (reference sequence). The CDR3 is CASSPPGSRNYGYTF.

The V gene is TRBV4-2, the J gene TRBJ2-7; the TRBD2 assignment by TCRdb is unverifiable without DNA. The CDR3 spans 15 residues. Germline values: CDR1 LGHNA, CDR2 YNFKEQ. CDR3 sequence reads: CASSQERRSGDEQYF.

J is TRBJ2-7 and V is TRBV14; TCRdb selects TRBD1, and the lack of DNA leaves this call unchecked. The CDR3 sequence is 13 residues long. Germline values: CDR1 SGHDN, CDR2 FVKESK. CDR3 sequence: CASSQRQFYEQYF.

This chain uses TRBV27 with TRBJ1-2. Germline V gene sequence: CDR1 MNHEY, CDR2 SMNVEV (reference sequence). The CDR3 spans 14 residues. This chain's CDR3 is CASSFLGAHYGYTF.

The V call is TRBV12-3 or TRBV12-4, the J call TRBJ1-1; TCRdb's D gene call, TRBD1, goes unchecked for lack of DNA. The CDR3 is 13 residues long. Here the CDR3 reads CASSSRDRGEAFF.

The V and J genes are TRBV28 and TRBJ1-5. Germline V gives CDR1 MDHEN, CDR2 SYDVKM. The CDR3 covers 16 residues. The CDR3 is CASSSNLVWGNQPQHF. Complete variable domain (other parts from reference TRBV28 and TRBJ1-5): DVKVTQSSRYLVKRTGEKVFLECVQDMDHENMFWYRQDPGLGLRLIYFSYDVKMKEKGDIPEGYSVSREKKERFSLILESASTNQTSMYLCASSSNLVWGNQPQHFGDGTRLSIL.

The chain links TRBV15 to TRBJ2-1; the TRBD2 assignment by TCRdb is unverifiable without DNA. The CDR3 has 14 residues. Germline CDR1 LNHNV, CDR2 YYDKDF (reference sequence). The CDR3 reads CATMPGLAYNEQFF.

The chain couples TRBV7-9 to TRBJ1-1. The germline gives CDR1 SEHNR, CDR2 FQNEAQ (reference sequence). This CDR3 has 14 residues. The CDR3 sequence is CARSPSTRNTEAFF.

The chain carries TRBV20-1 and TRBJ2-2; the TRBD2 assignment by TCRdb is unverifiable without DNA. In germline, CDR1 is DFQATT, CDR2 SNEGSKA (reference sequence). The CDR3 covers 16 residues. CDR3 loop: CSATGVGRTNTGELFF.

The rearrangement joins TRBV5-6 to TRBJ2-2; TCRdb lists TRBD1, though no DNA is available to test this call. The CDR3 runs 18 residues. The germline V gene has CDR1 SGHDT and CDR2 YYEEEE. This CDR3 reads CASSFSPDRGSRTGELFF.

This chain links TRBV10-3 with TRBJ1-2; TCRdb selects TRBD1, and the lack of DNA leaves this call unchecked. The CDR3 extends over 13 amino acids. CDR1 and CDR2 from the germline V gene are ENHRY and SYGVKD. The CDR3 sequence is CAISENWDSGYTF.

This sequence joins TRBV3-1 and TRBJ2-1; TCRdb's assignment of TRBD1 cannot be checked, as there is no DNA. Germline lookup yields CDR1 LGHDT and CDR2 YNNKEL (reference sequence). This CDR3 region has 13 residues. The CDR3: CASSQKGVYEQFF.

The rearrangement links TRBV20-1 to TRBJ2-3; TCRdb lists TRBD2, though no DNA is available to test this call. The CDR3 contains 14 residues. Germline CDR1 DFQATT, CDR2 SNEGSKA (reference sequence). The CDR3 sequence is CSALKRGLTDTQYF.

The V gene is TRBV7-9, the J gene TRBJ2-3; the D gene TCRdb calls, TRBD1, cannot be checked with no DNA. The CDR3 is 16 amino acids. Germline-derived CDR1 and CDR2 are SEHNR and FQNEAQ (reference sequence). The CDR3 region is CASSLSRSIAAGTQYF.